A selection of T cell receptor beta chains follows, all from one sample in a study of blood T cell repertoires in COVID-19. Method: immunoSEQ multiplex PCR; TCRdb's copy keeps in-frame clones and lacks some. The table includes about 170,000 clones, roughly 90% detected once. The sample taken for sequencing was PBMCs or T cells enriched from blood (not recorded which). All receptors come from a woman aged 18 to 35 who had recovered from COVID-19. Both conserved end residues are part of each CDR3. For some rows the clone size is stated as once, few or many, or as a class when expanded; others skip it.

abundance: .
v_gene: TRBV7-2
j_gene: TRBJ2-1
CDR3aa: CASSQKTLAAYNEQFF

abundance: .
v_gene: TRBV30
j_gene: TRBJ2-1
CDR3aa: CAWSVRLAGGPGNEQFF

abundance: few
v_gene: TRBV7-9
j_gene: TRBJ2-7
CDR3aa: CASRPVAGASYEQYF

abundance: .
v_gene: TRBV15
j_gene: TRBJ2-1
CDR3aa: CATSTSWDRGSYNEQFF

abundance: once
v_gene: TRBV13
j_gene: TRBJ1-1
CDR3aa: CASSHGTGGWTEAFF

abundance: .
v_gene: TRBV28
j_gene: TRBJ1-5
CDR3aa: CASSLLQEDQPQHF

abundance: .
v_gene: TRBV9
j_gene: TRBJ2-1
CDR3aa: CASSEGPGQGRNEQFF

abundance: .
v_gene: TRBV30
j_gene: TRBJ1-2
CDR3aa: CAWSVGQGNYGYTF

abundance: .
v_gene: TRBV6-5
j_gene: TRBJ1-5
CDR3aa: CASSSGTGNQPQHF

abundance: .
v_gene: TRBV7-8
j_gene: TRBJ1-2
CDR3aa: CASSLALVGGDGYTF

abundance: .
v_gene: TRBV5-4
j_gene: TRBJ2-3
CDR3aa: CASSEGLAGGTFTDTQYF

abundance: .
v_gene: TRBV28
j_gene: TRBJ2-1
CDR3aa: CASAVRSSYNEQFF

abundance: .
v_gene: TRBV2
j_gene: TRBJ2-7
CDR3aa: CASSVAGTYEQYF

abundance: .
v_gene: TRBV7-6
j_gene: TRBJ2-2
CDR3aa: CASSQGATGAGELFF

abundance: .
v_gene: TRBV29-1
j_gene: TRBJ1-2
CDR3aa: CSASGVGLIYGYTF

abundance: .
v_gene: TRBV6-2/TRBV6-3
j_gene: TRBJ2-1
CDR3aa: CASSSGTYNEQFF

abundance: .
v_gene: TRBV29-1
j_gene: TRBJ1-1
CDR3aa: CSAMTGVNTEAFF

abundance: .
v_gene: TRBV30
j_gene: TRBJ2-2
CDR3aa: CAWRPIAGDIGELFF

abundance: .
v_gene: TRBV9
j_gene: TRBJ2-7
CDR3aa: CASSVAVQDYEQYF

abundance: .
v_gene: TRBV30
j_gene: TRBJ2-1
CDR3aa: CAWSVIGGRALNSYNEQFF

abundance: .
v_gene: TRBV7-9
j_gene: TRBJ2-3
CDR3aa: CASSPDWGNDRMYF

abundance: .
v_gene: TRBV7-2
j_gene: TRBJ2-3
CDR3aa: CASSWGDRGRDTQYF

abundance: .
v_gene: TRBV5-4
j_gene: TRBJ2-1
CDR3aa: CASSLGLVGSNEQFF

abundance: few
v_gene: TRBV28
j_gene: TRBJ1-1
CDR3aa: CASSFGQNTEAFF

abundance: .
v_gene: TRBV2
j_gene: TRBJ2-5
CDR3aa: CASSLTSGRRETQYF

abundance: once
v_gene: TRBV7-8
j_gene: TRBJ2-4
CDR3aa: CASSFPGVNIQYF

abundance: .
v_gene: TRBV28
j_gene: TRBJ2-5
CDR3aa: CASGSYRDPKETQYF

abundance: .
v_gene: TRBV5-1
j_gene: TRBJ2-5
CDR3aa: CASSPGLAGLLGETQYF

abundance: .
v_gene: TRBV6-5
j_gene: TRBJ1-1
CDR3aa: CASSRTASAEAFF

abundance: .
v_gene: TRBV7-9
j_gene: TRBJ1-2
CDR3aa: CASSLGTGPRYGYTF

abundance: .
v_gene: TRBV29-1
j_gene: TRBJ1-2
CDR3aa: CSVLALQGNYGYTF

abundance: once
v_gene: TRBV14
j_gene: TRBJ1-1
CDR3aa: CASSPQTGYGTEAFF

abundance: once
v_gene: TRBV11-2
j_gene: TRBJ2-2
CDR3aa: CASNYRTGNTGELFF

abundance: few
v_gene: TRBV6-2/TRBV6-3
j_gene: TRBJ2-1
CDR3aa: CASSHDPTGNEQFF

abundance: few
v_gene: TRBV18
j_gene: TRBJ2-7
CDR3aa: CASSSRGSGNYEQYF

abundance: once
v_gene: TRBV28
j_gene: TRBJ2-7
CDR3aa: CASSWGLAGGSYEQYF

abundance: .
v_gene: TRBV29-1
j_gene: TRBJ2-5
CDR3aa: CSVEDGNSQETQYF

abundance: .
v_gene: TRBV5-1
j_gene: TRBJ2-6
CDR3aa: CASSLDGHGANVLTF

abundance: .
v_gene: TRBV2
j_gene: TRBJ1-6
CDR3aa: CASSEAGTVIYNSPLHF

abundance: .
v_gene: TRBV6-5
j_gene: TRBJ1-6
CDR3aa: CASTVGNSPLHF

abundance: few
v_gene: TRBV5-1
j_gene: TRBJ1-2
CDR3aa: CASTHKTGNYGYTF

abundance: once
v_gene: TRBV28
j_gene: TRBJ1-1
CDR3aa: CASSYRGRTEAFF

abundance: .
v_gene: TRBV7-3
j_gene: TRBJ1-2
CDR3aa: CASSLTGEHGGYTF

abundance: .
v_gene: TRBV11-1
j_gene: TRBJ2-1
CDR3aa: CASSPDNRNTNEQFF

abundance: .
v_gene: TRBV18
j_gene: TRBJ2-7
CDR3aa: CASSPRILQGIGQYF

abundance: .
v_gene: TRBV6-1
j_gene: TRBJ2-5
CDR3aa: CASSNQDREETQYF

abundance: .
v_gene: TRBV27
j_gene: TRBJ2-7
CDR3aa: CASRPLSSYEQYF

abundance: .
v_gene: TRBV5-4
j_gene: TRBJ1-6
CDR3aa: CASSRDYNSPLHF

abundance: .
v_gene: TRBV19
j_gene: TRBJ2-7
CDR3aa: CASSYADNSYEQYF

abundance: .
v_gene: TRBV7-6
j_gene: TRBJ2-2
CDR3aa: CASTTSGSSGGELFF

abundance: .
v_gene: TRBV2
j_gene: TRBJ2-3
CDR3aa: CASTEAGETDTQYF

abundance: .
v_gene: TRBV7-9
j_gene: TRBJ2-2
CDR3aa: CASSPLRMNTGELFF

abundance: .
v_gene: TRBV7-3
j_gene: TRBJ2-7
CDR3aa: CASSSQTSVLAVGDEQYF

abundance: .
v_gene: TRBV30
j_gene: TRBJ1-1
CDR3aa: CAWGSVVTFF

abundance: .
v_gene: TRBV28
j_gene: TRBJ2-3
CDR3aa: CASSFQASGTDTQYF

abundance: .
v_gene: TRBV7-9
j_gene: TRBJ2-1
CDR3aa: CASSLAGGFEQFF

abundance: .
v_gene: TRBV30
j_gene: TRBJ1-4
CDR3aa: CAWSVRRGGEKLFF